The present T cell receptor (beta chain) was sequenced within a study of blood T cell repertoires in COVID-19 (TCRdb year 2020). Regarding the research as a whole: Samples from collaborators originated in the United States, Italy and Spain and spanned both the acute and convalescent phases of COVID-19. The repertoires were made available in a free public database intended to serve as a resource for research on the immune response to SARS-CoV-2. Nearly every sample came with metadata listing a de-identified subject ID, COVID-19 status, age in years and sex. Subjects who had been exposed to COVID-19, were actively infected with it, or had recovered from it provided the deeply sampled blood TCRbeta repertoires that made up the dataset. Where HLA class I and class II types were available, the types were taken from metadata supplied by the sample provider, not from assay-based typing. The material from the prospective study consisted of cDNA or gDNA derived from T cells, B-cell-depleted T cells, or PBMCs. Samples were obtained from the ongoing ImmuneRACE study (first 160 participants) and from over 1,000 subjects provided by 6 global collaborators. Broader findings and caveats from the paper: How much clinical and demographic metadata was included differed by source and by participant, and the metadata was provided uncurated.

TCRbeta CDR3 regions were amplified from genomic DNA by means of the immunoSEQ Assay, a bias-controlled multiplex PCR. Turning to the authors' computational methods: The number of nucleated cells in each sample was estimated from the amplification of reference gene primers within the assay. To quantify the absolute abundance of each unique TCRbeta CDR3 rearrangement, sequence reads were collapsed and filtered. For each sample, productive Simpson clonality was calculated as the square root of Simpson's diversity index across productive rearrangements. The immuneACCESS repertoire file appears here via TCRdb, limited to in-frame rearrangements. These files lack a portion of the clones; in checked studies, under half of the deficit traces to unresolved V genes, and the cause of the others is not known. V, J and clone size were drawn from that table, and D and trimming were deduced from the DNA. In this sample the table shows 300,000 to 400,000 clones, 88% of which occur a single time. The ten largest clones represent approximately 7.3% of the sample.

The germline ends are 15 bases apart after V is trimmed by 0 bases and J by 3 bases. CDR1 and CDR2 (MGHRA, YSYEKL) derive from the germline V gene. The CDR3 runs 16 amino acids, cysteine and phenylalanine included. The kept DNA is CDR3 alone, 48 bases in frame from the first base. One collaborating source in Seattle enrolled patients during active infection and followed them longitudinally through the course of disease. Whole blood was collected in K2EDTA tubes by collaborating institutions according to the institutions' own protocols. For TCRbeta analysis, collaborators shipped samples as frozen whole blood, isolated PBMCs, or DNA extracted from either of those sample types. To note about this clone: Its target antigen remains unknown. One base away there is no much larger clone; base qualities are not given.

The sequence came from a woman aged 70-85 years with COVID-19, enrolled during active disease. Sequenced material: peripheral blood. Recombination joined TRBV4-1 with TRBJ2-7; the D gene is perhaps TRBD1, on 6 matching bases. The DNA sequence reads TGCGCCAGCAGCCAAGAGGGGTCACAGGGTTTCTACGAGCAGTACTTC. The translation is CASSQEGSQGFYEQYF.